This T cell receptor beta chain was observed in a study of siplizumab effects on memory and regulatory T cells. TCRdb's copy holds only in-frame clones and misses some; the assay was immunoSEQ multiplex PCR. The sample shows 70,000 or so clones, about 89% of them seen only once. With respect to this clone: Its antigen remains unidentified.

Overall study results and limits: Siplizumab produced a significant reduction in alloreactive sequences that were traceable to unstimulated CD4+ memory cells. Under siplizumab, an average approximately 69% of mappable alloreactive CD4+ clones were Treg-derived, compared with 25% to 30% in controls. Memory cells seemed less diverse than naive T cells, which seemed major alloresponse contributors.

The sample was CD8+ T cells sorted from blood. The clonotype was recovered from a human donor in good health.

CDR3 residues: CASSLYRAENYGYTF. Here the CDR3 DNA reads TGTGCCAGCAGTCTCTATCGGGCGGAGAACTATGGCTACACCTTC. J is TRBJ1-2 and V is TRBV6-1; D uncertain. The V end was cut by 5 bases, the J end by 2 bases, with 15 bases between. Germline CDR1 is MNHNS and CDR2 is SASEGT. The CDR3 is 15 residues long.